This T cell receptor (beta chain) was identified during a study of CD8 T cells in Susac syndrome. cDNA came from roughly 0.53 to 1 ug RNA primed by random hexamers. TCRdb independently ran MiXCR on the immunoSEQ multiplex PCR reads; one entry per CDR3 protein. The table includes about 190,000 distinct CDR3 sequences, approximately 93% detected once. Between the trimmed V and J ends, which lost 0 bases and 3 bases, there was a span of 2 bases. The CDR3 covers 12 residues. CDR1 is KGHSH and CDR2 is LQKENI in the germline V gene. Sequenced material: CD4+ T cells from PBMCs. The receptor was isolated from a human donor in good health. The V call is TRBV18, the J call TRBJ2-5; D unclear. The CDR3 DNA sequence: TGTGCCAGCTCACCACCGAAAGAGACCCAGTACTTC. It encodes CASSPPKETQYF.